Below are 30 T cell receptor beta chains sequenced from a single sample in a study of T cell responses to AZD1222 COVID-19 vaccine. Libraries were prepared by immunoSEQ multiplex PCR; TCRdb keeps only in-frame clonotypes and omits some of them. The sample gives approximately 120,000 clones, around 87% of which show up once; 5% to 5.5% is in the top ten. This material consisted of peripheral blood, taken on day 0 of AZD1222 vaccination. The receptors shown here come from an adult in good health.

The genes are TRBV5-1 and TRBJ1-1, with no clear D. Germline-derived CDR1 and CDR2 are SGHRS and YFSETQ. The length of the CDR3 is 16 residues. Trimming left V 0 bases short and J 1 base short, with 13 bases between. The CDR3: CASSLEGGWENTEAFF. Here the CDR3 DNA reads TGCGCCAGCAGCTTGGAAGGTGGGTGGGAGAACACTGAAGCTTTCTTT. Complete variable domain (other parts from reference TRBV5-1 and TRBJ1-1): KAGVTQTPRYLIKTRGQQVTLSCSPISGHRSVSWYQQTPGQGLQFLFEYFSETQRNKGNFPGRFSGRQFSNSRSEMNVSTLELGDSALYLCASSLEGGWENTEAFFGQGTRLTVV.

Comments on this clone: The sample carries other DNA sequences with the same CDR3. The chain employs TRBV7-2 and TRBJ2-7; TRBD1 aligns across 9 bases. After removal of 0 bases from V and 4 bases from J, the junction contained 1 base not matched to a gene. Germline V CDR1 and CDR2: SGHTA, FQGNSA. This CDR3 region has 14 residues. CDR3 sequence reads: CASSLAGQGYEQYF. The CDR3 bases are TGTGCCAGCAGCTTAGCGGGACAGGGTTACGAGCAGTACTTC.

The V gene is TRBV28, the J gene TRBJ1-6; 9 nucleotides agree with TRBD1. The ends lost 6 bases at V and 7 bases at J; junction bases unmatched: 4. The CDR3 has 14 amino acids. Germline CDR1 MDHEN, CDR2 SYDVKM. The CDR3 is CASRAQGANSPLHF. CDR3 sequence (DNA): TGTGCCAGCAGAGCACAGGGGGCGAATTCACCCCTCCACTTT.

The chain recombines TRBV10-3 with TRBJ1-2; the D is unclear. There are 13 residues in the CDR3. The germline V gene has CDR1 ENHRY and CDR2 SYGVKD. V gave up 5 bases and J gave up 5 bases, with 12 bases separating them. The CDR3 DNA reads TGTGCCATCAGTCCCCGGGTGGGGTATGGCTACACCTTC. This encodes CAISPRVGYGYTF.

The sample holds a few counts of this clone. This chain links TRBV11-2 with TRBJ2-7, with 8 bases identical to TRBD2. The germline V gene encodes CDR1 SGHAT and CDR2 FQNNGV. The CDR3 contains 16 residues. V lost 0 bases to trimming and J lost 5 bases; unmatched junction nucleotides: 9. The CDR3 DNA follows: TGTGCCAGCAGCTTAGAGAGTCTAGCGGGTACCCACGAGCAGTACTTC. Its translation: CASSLESLAGTHEQYF.

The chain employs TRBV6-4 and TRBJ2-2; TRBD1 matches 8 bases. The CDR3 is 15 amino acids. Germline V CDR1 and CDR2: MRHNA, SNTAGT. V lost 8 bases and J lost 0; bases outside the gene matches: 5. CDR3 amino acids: CASPRGQANTGELFF. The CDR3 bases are TGTGCCAGCCCGCGGGGACAGGCGAACACCGGGGAGCTGTTTTTT.

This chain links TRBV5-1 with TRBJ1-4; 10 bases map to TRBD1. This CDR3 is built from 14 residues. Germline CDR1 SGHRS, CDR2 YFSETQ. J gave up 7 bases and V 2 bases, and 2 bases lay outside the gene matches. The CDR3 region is CASSLGTGVEKLFF. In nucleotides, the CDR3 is TGCGCCAGCAGCTTAGGGACAGGGGTTGAAAAACTGTTTTTT.

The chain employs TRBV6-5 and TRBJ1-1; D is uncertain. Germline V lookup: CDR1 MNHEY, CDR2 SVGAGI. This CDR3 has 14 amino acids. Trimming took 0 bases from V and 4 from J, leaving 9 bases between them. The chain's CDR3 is CASSYSGRSTEAFF. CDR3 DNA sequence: TGTGCCAGCAGTTACTCCGGTAGGAGCACTGAAGCTTTCTTT.

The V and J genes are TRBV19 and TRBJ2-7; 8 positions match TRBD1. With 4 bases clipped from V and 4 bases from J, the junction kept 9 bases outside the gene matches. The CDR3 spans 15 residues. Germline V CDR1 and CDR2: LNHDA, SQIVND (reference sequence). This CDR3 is CASSTPGGASYEQYF. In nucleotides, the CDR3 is TGTGCCAGTAGTACTCCAGGGGGCGCATCGTACGAGCAGTACTTC.

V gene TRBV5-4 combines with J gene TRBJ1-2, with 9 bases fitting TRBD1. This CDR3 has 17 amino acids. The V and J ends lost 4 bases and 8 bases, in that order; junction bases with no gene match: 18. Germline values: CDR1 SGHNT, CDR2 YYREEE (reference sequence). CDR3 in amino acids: CASSRQQGALGLGGYTF. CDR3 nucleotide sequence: TGTGCCAGCAGCCGACAACAGGGGGCTCTAGGGTTGGGAGGCTACACCTTC.

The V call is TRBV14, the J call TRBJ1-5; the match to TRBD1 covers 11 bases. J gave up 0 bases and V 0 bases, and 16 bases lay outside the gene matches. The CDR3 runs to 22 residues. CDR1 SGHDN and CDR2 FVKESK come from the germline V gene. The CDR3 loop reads CASSQDPPRTGGEAVSNQPQHF. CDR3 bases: TGTGCCAGCAGCCAAGACCCACCTCGGACAGGGGGCGAAGCGGTTAGCAATCAGCCCCAGCATTTT.

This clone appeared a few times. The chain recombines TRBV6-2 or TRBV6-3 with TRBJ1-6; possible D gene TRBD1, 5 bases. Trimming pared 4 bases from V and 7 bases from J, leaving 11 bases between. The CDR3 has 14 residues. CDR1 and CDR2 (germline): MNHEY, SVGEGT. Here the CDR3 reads CASSWGVENSPLHF. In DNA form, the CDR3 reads TGTGCCAGCAGTTGGGGGGTTGAAAATTCACCCCTCCACTTT.

Here the CDR3 reads CASGTPGLAGRDEQFF. The CDR3 DNA reads as TGTGCTAGTGGTACCCCTGGACTAGCGGGCAGGGATGAGCAGTTCTTC. This chain links TRBV12-5 with TRBJ2-1; 11 nucleotides agree with TRBD2. Germline V gene sequence: CDR1 LGHNT, CDR2 FRNRAP. The CDR3 sequence is 16 residues long. Losses at the gene ends were 5 bases for V and 8 bases for J; bases not matched to a gene: 11. Full variable domain (missing parts from reference TRBV12-5 and TRBJ2-1): DARVTQTPRHKVTEMGQEVTMRCQPILGHNTVFWYRQTMMQGLELLAYFRNRAPLDDSGMPKDRFSAEMPDATLATLKIQPSEPRDSAVYFCASGTPGLAGRDEQFFGPGTRLTVL.

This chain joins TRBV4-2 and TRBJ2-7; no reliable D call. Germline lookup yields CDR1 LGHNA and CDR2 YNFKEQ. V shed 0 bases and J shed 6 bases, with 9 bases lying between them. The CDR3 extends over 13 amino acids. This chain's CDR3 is CASSQEPVREQYF. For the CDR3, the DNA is TGTGCCAGCAGCCAAGAGCCAGTTCGCGAGCAGTACTTC.

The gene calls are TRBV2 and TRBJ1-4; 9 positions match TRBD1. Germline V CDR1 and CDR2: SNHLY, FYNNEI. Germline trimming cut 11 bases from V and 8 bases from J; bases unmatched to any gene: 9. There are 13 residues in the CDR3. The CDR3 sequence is CAGAQGAREKLFF. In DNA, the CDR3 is TGTGCCGGAGCACAGGGGGCGCGCGAAAAACTGTTTTTT.

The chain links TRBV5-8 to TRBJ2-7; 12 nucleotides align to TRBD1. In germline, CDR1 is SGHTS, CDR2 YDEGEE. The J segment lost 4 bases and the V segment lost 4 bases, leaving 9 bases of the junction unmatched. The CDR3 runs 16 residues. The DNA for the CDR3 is TGTGCCAGCAGCACCGAGGGGACAGGGGGCGTTTACGAGCAGTACTTC. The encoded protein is CASSTEGTGGVYEQYF.

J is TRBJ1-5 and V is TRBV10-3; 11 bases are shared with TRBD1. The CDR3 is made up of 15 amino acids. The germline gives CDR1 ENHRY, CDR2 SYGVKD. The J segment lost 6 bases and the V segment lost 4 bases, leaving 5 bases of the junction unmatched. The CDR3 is CAISGTGGAGQPQHF. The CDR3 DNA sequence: TGTGCCATCAGTGGGACAGGGGGCGCGGGTCAGCCCCAGCATTTT.

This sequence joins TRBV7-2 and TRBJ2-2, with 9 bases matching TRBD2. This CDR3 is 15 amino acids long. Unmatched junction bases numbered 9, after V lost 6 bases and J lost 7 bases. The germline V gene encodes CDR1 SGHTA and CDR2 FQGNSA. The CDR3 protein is CASRLPRGGDGELFF. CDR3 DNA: TGTGCCAGCAGGCTACCGCGGGGGGGCGACGGGGAGCTGTTTTTT.

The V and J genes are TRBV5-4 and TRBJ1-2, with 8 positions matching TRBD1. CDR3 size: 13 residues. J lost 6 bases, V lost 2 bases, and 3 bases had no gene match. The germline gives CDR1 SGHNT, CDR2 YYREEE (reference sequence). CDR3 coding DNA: TGTGCCAGCAGCTTAACAGGGGGAGATGGCTACACCTTC. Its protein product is CASSLTGGDGYTF. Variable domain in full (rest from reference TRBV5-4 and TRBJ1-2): ETGVTQSPTHLIKTRGQQVTLRCSSQSGHNTVSWYQQALGQGPQFIFQYYREEENGRGNFPPRFSGLQFPNYSSELNVNALELDDSALYLCASSLTGGDGYTFGSGTRLTVV.

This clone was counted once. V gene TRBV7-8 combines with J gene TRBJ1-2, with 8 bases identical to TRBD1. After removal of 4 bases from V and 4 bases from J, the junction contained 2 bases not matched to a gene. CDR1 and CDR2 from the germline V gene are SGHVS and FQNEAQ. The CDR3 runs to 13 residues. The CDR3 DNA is TGTGCCAGCAGCTGGGGGACAGGCTATGGCTACACCTTC. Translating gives CASSWGTGYGYTF.

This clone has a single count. This CDR3 is CSVTEAGANVLTF. CDR3 sequence (DNA): TGCAGCGTTACAGAGGCTGGGGCCAACGTCCTGACTTTC. The rearrangement links TRBV29-1 to TRBJ2-6; D not resolved. Germline lookup yields CDR1 SQVTM and CDR2 ANQGSEA. Trimming took 5 bases from V and 2 from J, leaving 7 bases between them. The length of the CDR3 is 13 residues.

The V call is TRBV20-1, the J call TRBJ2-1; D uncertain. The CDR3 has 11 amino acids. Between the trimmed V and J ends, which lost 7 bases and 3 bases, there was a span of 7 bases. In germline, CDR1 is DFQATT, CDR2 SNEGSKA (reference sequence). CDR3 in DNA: TGCAGTGTCACGGGCTACAATGAGCAGTTCTTC. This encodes CSVTGYNEQFF.

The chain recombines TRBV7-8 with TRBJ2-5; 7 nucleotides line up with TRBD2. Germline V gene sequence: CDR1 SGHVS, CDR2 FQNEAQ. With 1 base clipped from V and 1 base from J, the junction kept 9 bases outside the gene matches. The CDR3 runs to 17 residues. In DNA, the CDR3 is TGTGCCAGCAGCTTAGAAGGGCGGGGGTACCTCCAAGAGACCCAGTACTTC. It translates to CASSLEGRGYLQETQYF. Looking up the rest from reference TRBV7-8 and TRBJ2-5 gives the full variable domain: GAGVSQSPRYKVAKRGQDVALRCDPISGHVSLFWYQQALGQGPEFLTYFQNEAQLDKSGLPSDRFFAERPEGSVSTLKIQRTQQEDSAVYLCASSLEGRGYLQETQYFGPGTRLLVL.

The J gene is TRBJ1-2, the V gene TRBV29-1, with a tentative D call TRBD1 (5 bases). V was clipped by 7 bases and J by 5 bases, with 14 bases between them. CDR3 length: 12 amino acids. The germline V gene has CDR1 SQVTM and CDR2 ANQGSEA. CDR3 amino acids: CSALSGLYGYTF. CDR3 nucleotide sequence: TGCAGCGCCCTATCGGGACTGTATGGCTACACCTTC.

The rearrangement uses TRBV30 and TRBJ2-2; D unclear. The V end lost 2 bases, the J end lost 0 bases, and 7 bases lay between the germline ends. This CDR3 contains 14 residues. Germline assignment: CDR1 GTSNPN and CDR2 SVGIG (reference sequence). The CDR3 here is CAWSIGANTGELFF. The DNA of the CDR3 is TGTGCCTGGAGTATAGGAGCGAACACCGGGGAGCTGTTTTTT.

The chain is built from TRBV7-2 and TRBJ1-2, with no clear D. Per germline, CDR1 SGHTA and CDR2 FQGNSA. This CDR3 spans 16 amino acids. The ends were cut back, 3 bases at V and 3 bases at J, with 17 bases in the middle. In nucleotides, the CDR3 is TGTGCCAGCAGCTTCCGATCCGGGTTCCGGGACTATGGCTACACCTTC. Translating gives CASSFRSGFRDYGYTF.

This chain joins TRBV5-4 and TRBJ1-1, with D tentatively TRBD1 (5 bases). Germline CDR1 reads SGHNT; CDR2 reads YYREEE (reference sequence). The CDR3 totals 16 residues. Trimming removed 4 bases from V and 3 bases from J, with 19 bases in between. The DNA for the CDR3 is TGTGCCAGCAGCCCCCGGGACGGAAGGGACGACACTGAAGCTTTCTTT. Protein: CASSPRDGRDDTEAFF.

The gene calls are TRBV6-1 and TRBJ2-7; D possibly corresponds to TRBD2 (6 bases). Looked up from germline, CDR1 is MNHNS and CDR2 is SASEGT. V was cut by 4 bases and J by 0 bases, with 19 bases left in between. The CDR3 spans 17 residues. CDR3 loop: CASSAPESGSSSYEQYF. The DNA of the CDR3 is TGTGCCAGCAGTGCACCGGAAAGCGGGTCGAGCTCCTACGAGCAGTACTTC.

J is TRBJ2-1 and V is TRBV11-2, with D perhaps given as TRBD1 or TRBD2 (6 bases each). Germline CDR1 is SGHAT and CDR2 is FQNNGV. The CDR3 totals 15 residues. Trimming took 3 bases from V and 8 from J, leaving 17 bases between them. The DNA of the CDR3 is TGTGCCAGCAGCTTGTGGACGGGGGCAGTCGATGAGCAGTTCTTC. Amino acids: CASSLWTGAVDEQFF.

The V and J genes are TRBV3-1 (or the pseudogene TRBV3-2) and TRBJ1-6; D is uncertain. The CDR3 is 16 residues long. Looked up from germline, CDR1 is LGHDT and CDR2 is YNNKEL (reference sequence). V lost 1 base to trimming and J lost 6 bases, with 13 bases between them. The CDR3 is CASSQGFLGGNSPLHF. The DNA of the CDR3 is TGTGCCAGCAGCCAAGGGTTCCTAGGCGGTAATTCACCCCTCCACTTT.